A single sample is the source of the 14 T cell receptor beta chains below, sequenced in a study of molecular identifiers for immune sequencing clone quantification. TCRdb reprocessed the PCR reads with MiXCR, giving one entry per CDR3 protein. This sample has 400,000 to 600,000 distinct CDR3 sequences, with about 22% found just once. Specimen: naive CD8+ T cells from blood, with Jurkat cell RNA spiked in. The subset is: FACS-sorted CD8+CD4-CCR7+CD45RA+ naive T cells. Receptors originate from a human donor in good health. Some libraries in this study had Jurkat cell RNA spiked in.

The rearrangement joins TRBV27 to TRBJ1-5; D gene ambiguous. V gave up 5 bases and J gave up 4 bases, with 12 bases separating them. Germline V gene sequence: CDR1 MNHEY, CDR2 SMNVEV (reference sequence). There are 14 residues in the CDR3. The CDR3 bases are TGTGCCAGCAGTGTGACATCGGGGAATCAGCCCCAGCATTTT. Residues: CASSVTSGNQPQHF.

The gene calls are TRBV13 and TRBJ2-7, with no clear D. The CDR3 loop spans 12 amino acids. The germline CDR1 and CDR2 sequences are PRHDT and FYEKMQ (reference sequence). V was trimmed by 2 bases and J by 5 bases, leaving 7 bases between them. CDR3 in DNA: TGTGCCAGCAGCTTACAAATCGACGAGCAGTACTTC. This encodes CASSLQIDEQYF.

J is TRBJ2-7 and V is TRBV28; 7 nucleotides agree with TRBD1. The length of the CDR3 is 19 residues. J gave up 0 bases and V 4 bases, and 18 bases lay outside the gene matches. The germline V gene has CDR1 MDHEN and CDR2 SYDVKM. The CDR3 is CASSSSYGGGQSYSYEQYF. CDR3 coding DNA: TGTGCCAGCAGTTCCTCCTATGGTGGGGGACAGTCATACTCCTACGAGCAGTACTTC.

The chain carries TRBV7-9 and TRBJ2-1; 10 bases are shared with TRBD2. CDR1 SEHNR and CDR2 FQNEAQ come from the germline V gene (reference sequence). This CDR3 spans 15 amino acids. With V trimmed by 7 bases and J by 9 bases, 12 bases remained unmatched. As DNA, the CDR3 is TGTGCCAGCACCCTAGCGGGAGAAGGAATGGGTGAGCAGTTCTTC. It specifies CASTLAGEGMGEQFF.

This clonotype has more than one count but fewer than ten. For the CDR3, the DNA is TGTGCCTGGATCCAATTAACCGGGACAGAGACCTATGGCTACACCTTC. Translation: CAWIQLTGTETYGYTF. The genes are TRBV30 and TRBJ1-2, with 7 bases that match TRBD1. There are 16 residues in the CDR3. CDR1 GTSNPN and CDR2 SVGIG come from the germline V gene (reference sequence). The V and J ends lost 4 bases and 4 bases, in that order; junction bases with no gene match: 15.

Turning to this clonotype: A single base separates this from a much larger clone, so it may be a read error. CDR3 in DNA: TGTGCCGGTAGTACCCCGGCTAGCGGCTCACAAGATACGCAGTATTTT. Its protein product is CAGSTPASGSQDTQYF. V usage is TRBV19 and J usage is TRBJ2-3; 7 bases agree with TRBD2. The CDR3 totals 16 residues. CDR1 is LNHDA and CDR2 is SQIVND in the germline V gene (reference sequence).

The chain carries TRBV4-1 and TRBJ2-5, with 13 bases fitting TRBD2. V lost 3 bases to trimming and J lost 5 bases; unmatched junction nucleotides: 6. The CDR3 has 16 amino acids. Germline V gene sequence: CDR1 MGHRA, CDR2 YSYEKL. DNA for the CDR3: TGCGCCAGCAGCCATCTACTAGCGGGGGGGGGGGAGACCCAGTACTTC. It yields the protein CASSHLLAGGGETQYF.

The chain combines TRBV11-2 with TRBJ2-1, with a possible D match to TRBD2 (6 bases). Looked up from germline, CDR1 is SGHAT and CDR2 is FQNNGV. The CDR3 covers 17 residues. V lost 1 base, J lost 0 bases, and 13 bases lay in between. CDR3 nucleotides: TGTGCCAGCAGCTTAGCTCTAGCGCGAAGCTCCTACAATGAGCAGTTCTTC. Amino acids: CASSLALARSSYNEQFF.

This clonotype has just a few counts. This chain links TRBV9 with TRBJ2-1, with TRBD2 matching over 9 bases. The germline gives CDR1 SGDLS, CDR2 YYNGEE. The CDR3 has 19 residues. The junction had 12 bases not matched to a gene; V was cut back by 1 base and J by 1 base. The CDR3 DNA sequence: TGTGCCAGCAGCGTAAACCCCCTCATGACTAGCGGATCCTACAATGAGCAGTTCTTC. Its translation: CASSVNPLMTSGSYNEQFF.

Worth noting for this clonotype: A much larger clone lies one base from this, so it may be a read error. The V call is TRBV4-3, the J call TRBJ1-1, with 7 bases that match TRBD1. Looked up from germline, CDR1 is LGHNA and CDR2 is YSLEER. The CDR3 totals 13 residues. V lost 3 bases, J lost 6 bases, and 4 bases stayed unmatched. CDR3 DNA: TGCGCCAGCAGCCACGGACAGGACGCTGAAGCTTTCTTT. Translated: CASSHGQDAEAFF.

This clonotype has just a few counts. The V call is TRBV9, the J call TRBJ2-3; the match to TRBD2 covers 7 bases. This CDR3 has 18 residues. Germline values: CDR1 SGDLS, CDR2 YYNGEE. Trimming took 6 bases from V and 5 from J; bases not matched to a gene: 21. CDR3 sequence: CASTRSGMGGRGGDTQYF. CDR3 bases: TGTGCCAGCACCAGGAGCGGGATGGGTGGACGCGGCGGAGATACGCAGTATTTT.

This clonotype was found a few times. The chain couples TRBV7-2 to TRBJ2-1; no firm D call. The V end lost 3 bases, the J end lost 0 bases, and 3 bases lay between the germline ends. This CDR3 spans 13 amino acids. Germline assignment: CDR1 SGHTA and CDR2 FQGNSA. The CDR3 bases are TGTGCCAGCAGCTTTTACTCCTACAATGAGCAGTTCTTC. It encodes CASSFYSYNEQFF.

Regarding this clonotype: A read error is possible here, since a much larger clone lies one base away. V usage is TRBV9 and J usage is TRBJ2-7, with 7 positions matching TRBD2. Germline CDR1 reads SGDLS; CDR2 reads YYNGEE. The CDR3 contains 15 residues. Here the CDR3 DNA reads TGTGCCAGCAGCGTCGACCCCGGGGACTACTACGAGCAGTGCTTC. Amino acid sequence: CASSVDPGDYYEQCF.

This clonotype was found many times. CDR3 sequence: CASSLFLDPGETQYF. CDR3 nucleotide sequence: TGTGCCAGCAGCTTGTTCCTAGATCCAGGGGAGACCCAGTACTTC. The chain links TRBV5-5 to TRBJ2-5; D perhaps matches TRBD1 (5 bases). With 1 base removed from V and 5 bases from J, the gap between germline ends came to 15 bases. Germline CDR1 and CDR2: SGHKS and YYEKEE (reference sequence). This CDR3 has 15 amino acids.